This T cell receptor beta chain was sequenced in a study of cytomegalovirus exposure and HLA in healthy donors. Study observations and caveats: Presence/absence analyses assumed roughly uniform sequencing depth across donors, which may not hold. Cytomegalovirus association was listed for 164 TCR beta chains. The number of N-insertions in an Asian-associated ancestry cluster was reportedly below the roughly 670-donor mean in a later analysis.

Trimming took off 4 bases at V and 2 bases at J, with 14 bases between the two ends. This CDR3 has 15 residues. Per germline, CDR1 LGHNA and CDR2 YSLEER. In regard to this clone: Its antigen is unidentified.

The PCR contained 60 Vbeta and 13 Jbeta primers. Clones were sequenced by immunoSEQ multiplex PCR, and TCRdb holds only the in-frame ones, with some missing. The sample data list about 130,000 clones. The chain joins TRBV4-3 to TRBJ1-2, with D possibly matching TRBD1 (5 bases). Sequences were obtained from PBMCs. The source of this sequence is a woman in her 40s in good health and CMV-seronegative. CDR3 loop: CASSPAATENYGYTF. The CDR3 nucleotides are TGCGCCAGCAGCCCAGCCGCGACAGAGAACTATGGCTACACCTTC.